The T cell receptor beta chain under discussion was sequenced for a study of beta chain features in type 1 diabetes (dated by TCRdb to 2016 to 2019). About the full investigation: Patients and healthy donors did not differ in mean age, gender distribution, total cell number or subset yield. A total of roughly 100 million sorted cells were examined across all samples, and RNA yield correlated strongly with the number of cells per subset. The study compared the TCRB repertoires of sorted circulating CD4+ T cell subsets in recently diagnosed type 1 diabetes patients with those in matched healthy donors. Whereas all 30 or so donors provided naive and central memory subsets, regulatory and stem cell-like memory subsets were isolated from just 8 patients and roughly eight healthy donors.

The V end gives up 0 bases and the J end 6 bases, leaving 0 bases in the junction not matched to a gene. Reading from cysteine to phenylalanine, the CDR3 counts 13 amino acids. Just the 39-base CDR3 DNA is kept, in frame starting at base 1. The germline V gene encodes CDR1 SGHNT and CDR2 YYREEE (reference sequence). The High Capacity cDNA Reverse Transcription Kit was used to reverse transcribe all of the isolated RNA, meaning that expressed TCRB transcripts were what got sequenced. Deep immunoSEQ sequencing was applied to naive, central memory and regulatory T cell samples, giving an average of approximately 4 million total reads per sample. After sorted cells were lysed in RLT buffer, RNA was extracted with DNase-treated RNeasy Micro or Mini kits, with the choice depending on cell number. To prevent cross-contamination, every cell subset was processed on its own, while patient and healthy donor samples were processed together. The immunoSEQ multiplex PCR was used to amplify TCRB sequences from cDNA, generating 87-bp fragments that spanned the CDR3 region. Sequencing of the amplicons was performed on the Illumina HiSeq platform. Turning to the authors' computational methods: PCR bias was corrected computationally using synthetic template baselines, and reads within Hamming distance 2 were collapsed, with unmergeable singletons discarded. Reads were aligned against IMGT to assign V, D and J genes, CDR3 length and insertions or deletions at six rearrangement sites. Clonotype counts were normalized to sorted cell number within each subset before computing true diversity and Gini coefficients with the tcR R package. The overlap coefficient, calculated on TCRB nucleotide sequences, was used to measure repertoire sharing. Out-of-frame TCRB sequences from naive cells were analyzed as a proxy for the pre-selection repertoire. TCRdb took over this immuneACCESS table, retaining in-frame rearrangements with V and J assigned. Such tables are incomplete; in checked studies, under half of the missing clones stem from an unresolved V gene, and the remainder is unexplained. Clonal size and the V and J genes are those of that table, whereas D and trimming came from the DNA. The sample data list some 350,000 clones, and about 13% of these were observed just once. The ten top clones hold roughly 0.016% of the sample.

The research as a whole found: Naive, central memory and regulatory TCRB repertoires appeared to be more alike among patients than among healthy donors. Shorter templates might have been favored by PCR, but patient and control samples were amplified and corrected together, so both groups would have been affected equally by any skew. Sequencing cDNA rather than genomic DNA could over-represent highly expressing activated cells, although activation and CD3 levels did not differ between groups. In all four CD4+ subsets, TCRB CDR3 length was moderately but significantly shorter in type 1 diabetes patients. Patients with type 1 diabetes made fewer insertions and deleted more nucleotides at VDJ recombination sites, implying thymic rearrangement abnormalities. Because the HLA sub-analyses included only small numbers of individuals, any influence of HLA type on TCRB rearrangement was left unresolved.

Each donor gave one peripheral blood draw, about 100 mL on average, collected into heparinised tubes. A BD FACSAria II and a panel including CD45RO, CCR7, CD25, CD127, CD95 and CD27 were used to sort naive, central memory, regulatory and stem cell-like memory CD4+ T cells. Purity was above 95% for every sorted population. PBMCs were isolated right away by Lymphoprep density gradient centrifugation and were stained directly, without culture. Samples were stained and sorted in pairs, with one healthy donor and one patient per experiment, so that batch effects were minimized. This clone was counted a few times. What antigen it recognizes has not been identified. Per-nucleotide qualities are absent, and no much larger clonotype sits a single base away.

The receptor chain draws on TRBV5-4 and TRBJ1-2, with TRBD1 matching 9 junction bases. Sequencing was done on a sample of naive CD4+ T cells from blood. This specimen's cell subset or site label, interpreted: true naive CD4+ T cells. This TCR was recovered from a woman between 18 and 30 years old with type 1 diabetes. The CDR3 here reads CASSLDRGHGYTF. The bases are TGTGCCAGCAGCTTGGACAGGGGGCATGGCTACACCTTC.